A single sample is the source of the 21 T cell receptor beta chains below, sequenced in a study of neurological immune-mediated disorders. TCRdb reprocessed the 5' RACE reads via MiXCR and lists one record per CDR3 protein. Among around 68,000 distinct CDR3 sequences listed, more than 3.5% were seen once. Sequenced input: PBMCs. The receptors were gathered from a man in his fifties with multiple sclerosis.

In its sample, this clonotype was seen many times. The V call is TRBV5-1, the J call TRBJ2-3; D is ambiguous. Trimming stripped 0 bases from V and 4 bases from J, with 12 bases between. The germline V gene has CDR1 SGHRS and CDR2 YFSETQ. This CDR3 is 15 amino acids long. CDR3 amino acids: CASSLVGRRADTQYF. In DNA, the CDR3 is TGCGCCAGCAGCTTGGTCGGCAGGCGAGCAGATACGCAGTATTTT.

This clonotype was seen many times. CDR3 region: CSARTGGESGYTF. Here the CDR3 DNA reads TGCAGTGCTCGGACAGGGGGCGAAAGTGGCTACACCTTC. The genes are TRBV20-1 and TRBJ1-2; 11 bases are shared with TRBD1. Germline trimming cut 5 bases from V and 7 bases from J; bases unmatched to any gene: 6. The CDR3 sequence is 13 residues long. The germline gives CDR1 DFQATT, CDR2 SNEGSKA (reference sequence).

This clonotype was seen repeatedly, ten times or more. The genes are TRBV12-3 or TRBV12-4 and TRBJ1-5; 7 bases line up with TRBD1. The CDR3 is 12 amino acids. J was trimmed by 7 bases and V by 7 bases; bases with no gene match: 4. CDR3 amino acids: CASNDRAQPQHF. The CDR3 DNA is TGTGCCAGCAACGACAGGGCCCAGCCCCAGCATTTT.

This clonotype was seen at least ten times. This rearrangement joins TRBV27 to TRBJ1-6; D unresolved. With 7 bases removed from V and 10 bases from J, the gap between germline ends came to 17 bases. This CDR3 contains 14 residues. Germline CDR1 is MNHEY and CDR2 is SMNVEV (reference sequence). CDR3 residues: CASTSAYRLSPLHF. The CDR3 bases are TGTGCCAGCACCAGCGCCTACCGATTGTCACCCCTCCACTTT.

There are many counts of this clonotype. The genes are TRBV28 and TRBJ1-2; TRBD1 is a possible D gene (5 bases). V dropped 2 bases and J dropped 3 bases, with 13 bases sitting between them. CDR1 MDHEN and CDR2 SYDVKM come from the germline V gene. This CDR3 contains 15 residues. This CDR3 reads CASSLPLQGHYGYTF. In DNA, the CDR3 is TGTGCCAGCAGTTTACCTTTGCAGGGTCACTATGGCTACACCTTC.

This clonotype was counted at least ten times. The DNA is left out, because the CDR3 cannot be placed on it with certainty; the CDR3 is given as TCRdb lists it. The V call is TRBV6-6, the J call TRBJ1-1; no DNA check was done on the table's D call, TRBD1. The CDR3 totals 15 residues, both ends included. CDR1 MNHNY and CDR2 SVGAGI come from the germline V gene (reference sequence). Here the CDR3 reads CASSTSTGGRSEAFF.

This clonotype was recorded a few times. At one of its ends the junction is not consistent with the germline gene, which may arise from a read error. The rearrangement uses TRBV20-1 and TRBJ1-5, with 9 bases aligning to TRBD1. CDR1 and CDR2 from the germline V gene are DFQATT and SNEGSKA (reference sequence). This CDR3 comprises 14 residues. For the CDR3, the DNA is TGCAGTGCTAGTGACAGGGGGGCCAATCAGCCCCAGAATTTT. Translating gives CSASDRGANQPQNF.

Ten or more counts support this clonotype. V and J are TRBV28 and TRBJ2-2; TRBD2 agrees at 7 bases. CDR1 and CDR2 from the germline V gene are MDHEN and SYDVKM. The length of the CDR3 is 13 residues. With 2 bases clipped from V and 6 bases from J, the junction kept 0 bases outside the gene matches. This chain's CDR3 is CASSLRGAGELFF. The DNA of the CDR3 is TGTGCCAGCAGTTTACGGGGGGCCGGGGAGCTGTTTTTT.

This clonotype was picked up many times. V is TRBV29-1 and J is TRBJ1-2; 8 bases line up with TRBD1. CDR1 is SQVTM and CDR2 is ANQGSEA in the germline V gene. The length of the CDR3 is 12 residues. V lost 2 bases to trimming and J lost 7 bases; unmatched junction nucleotides: 3. As DNA, the CDR3 is TGCAGCGTTGAACAGGGGGCGGGTGGCTACACCTTC. This sequence encodes CSVEQGAGGYTF.

This clonotype was detected many times. V usage is TRBV3-1 and J usage is TRBJ2-5; D might be TRBD2 (6 bases). Germline V lookup: CDR1 LGHDT, CDR2 YNNKEL (reference sequence). The CDR3 extends over 18 amino acids. V was cut by 0 bases and J by 4 bases, with 21 bases left in between. The CDR3 bases are TGTGCCAGCAGCCAAGATCAGAACGGGGCCCCAGCGGGAGAGACCCAGTACTTC. Translated: CASSQDQNGAPAGETQYF.

In this sample, this clonotype turned up many times. The rearrangement joins TRBV5-1 to TRBJ1-1; TRBD1 aligns across 7 bases. Germline loops: CDR1 SGHRS, CDR2 YFSETQ. This CDR3 comprises 14 residues. V was clipped by 4 bases and J by 5 bases; unmatched bases: 8. CDR3 DNA: TGCGCCAGCAGCGCCGGACAGGTCGTTACTGAAGCTTTCTTT. It is translated as CASSAGQVVTEAFF.

The chain uses TRBV19 and TRBJ2-5, with TRBD1 identical over 8 bases. Germline trimming cut 1 base from V and 4 bases from J; bases unmatched to any gene: 8. The germline gives CDR1 LNHDA, CDR2 SQIVND (reference sequence). This CDR3 has 16 residues. The CDR3: CASSIVLGQGLETQYF. DNA for the CDR3: TGTGCCAGTAGTATAGTTCTTGGACAGGGATTAGAGACCCAGTACTTC.

This clonotype was detected many times. The chain employs TRBV7-9 and TRBJ1-3; TRBD1 is a possible D gene (5 bases). The CDR3 loop spans 14 amino acids. Germline V lookup: CDR1 SEHNR, CDR2 FQNEAQ (reference sequence). V lost 7 bases and J 1 base, leaving 11 bases between the germline ends. The CDR3 DNA follows: TGTGCCAGCAACACGGACATTTCTGGAAACACCATATATTTT. Protein sequence: CASNTDISGNTIYF.

This clonotype occurred many times. Just one base apart from a much larger clone, this may be a read error. The chain has TRBV5-1 and TRBJ1-1; D is possibly TRBD1 (5 bases). The CDR3 is made up of 16 amino acids. Germline V gene data show CDR1 as SGHRS and CDR2 as YFSETQ. Deletions cut 4 bases from V and 0 bases from J, with 16 bases between. CDR3 in amino acids: CASSPRAGKMNTEAFF. CDR3 sequence (DNA): TGCGCCAGCAGCCCGAGGGCAGGGAAAATGAACACTGAAGCTTTCTTT.

The table lists this clonotype with many counts. The chain uses TRBV12-3 or TRBV12-4 and TRBJ2-7; D perhaps matches TRBD1 (5 bases). There are 14 residues in the CDR3. The V gene lost 3 bases and the J gene lost 2 bases, with 11 bases spanning the gap. The CDR3 region is CASSFMRQPYEQYF. The CDR3 coding sequence is TGTGCCAGCAGTTTCATGCGACAGCCCTACGAGCAGTACTTC.

This clonotype was observed many times. CDR3 sequence: CASSFQGFNQPQHF. CDR3 bases: TGTGCCAGCAGTTTCCAGGGTTTCAATCAGCCCCAGCATTTT. This sequence joins TRBV12-3 or TRBV12-4 and TRBJ1-5, with a tentative D call TRBD1 (5 bases). The length of the CDR3 is 14 residues. V lost 3 bases to trimming and J lost 3 bases, with 9 bases between them.

This clonotype has only a few counts. The J gene is TRBJ1-3, the V gene TRBV27; 7 bases match TRBD1. With 3 bases clipped from V and 4 bases from J, the junction kept 3 bases outside the gene matches. This CDR3 contains 14 residues. The V gene's germline CDR1 is MNHEY and CDR2 SMNVEV (reference sequence). DNA of the CDR3: TGTGCCAGCAGTTTGGGAGGGGGCGGAAACACCATATATTTT. Translated, it gives CASSLGGGGNTIYF.

This clonotype was counted a few times. A much larger clone differs from this one at a single base, so this may be a read error. Since no conserved phenylalanine or tryptophan closes the CDR3, a read error is the likely cause. The J gene is TRBJ1-1, the V gene TRBV5-5, with TRBD1 matching over 7 bases. The junction had 4 bases not matched to a gene; V was cut back by 0 bases and J by 5 bases. Germline lookup yields CDR1 SGHKS and CDR2 YYEKEE (reference sequence). The CDR3 sequence is 14 residues long. CDR3 region: CASSLDRGKTEAFL. The CDR3 region has the DNA TGTGCCAGCAGCTTGGACAGGGGAAAAACTGAAGCTTTCCTT.

This clonotype was detected many times. This chain links TRBV5-1 with TRBJ1-5, with D unresolved. Germline V gene data show CDR1 as SGHRS and CDR2 as YFSETQ. V dropped 4 bases and J dropped 1 base, with 6 bases sitting between them. The CDR3 consists of 13 residues. The CDR3 loop is CASSVGSNQPQHF. CDR3 coding DNA: TGCGCCAGCAGCGTCGGGAGCAATCAGCCCCAGCATTTT.

This clonotype was observed at least ten times. The chain couples TRBV12-3 or TRBV12-4 to TRBJ1-5; no clear D. The V end lost 6 bases, the J end lost 0 bases, and 6 bases lay between the germline ends. The CDR3 loop spans 13 amino acids. The CDR3, as DNA: TGTGCCAGCAGACTCAGTAGCAATCAGCCCCAGCATTTT. Its protein is CASRLSSNQPQHF.

This clonotype was observed at least ten times. This sequence joins TRBV7-2 and TRBJ2-3, with 9 bases aligning to TRBD1. V was pared by 6 bases and J by 4 bases, with 5 bases of the junction left unmatched. The CDR3 sequence is 14 residues long. Germline-derived CDR1 and CDR2 are SGHTA and FQGNSA. CDR3 sequence (DNA): TGTGCCAGCAGACCTACAGGGGGCTCAGATACGCAGTATTTT. Translating it yields CASRPTGGSDTQYF.